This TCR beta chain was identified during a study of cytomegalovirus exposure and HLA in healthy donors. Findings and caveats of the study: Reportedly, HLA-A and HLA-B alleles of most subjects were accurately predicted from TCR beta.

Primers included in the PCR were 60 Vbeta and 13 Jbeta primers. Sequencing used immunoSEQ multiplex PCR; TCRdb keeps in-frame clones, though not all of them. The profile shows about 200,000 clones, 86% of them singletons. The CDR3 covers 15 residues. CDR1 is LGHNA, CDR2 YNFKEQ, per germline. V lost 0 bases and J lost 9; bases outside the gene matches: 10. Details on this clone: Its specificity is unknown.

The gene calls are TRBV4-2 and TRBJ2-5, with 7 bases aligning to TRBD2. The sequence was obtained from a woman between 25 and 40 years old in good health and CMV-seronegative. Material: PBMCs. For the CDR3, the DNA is TGTGCCAGCAGCCAAGATCGACTAGCTCGGGGAGCCCAGTACTTC. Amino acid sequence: CASSQDRLARGAQYF.